This TCR beta chain was retrieved from a study of spatial heterogeneity in lung cancer. Study-wide context: Alpha-chain sequences were detected in numbers that were consistently lower than beta-chain sequences. Findings of the study overall: In tumor T cells, estimated coverage reached about 7% for alpha chains and approximately 12% for beta chains. One measure, the expanded intratumoral alpha and beta TCR count, tracked tumor mutation counts.

V trimming: 3 bases; J trimming: 4 bases; junction bases outside the gene matches: 8. The CDR3 is 16 residues long. CDR1 and CDR2 from the germline V gene are SEHNR and FQNEAQ (reference sequence). As for time point: sample taken at primary tumor resection. Unsorted tumor, nontumor lung tissue or cryopreserved PBMC supplied the whole RNA. TCRdb re-derived calls from the 5' RACE reads in MiXCR, one entry per CDR3 protein. Of 23,000 or so distinct CDR3 sequences listed, roughly 6.7% are singletons. This clonotype is judged medium-sized. Its antigen is not known. This material consisted of lung tumor tissue, taken at surgery. This sequence joins TRBV7-9 and TRBJ2-1; 8 positions match TRBD2. The clonotype comes from a male donor with early-stage non-small cell lung cancer. For the CDR3, the DNA is TGTGCCAGCAGCTTCTACGCGGGGGGACTATACAATGAGCAGTTCTTC. The encoded protein is CASSFYAGGLYNEQFF.